A single sample gave rise to the 28 T cell receptor beta chains below, sequenced in a study of blood T cell repertoires in COVID-19 (TCRdb year 2020). Preparation of the library involved the immunoSEQ multiplex PCR assay. This is the immuneACCESS table as TCRdb keeps it, with only in-frame sequences that have V and J called. A part of the clones is gone; compared with another copy, unresolved V genes explain less than half, and the rest is unexplained. Here the sample has 100,000 or so clones; roughly 76% occur a single time. The top ten clonotypes cover around a tenth of the sample. Sample: peripheral blood. The receptors come from a woman between 65 and 79 years old with acute or convalescent COVID-19.

This clone was recorded once. The chain carries TRBV28 and TRBJ1-5; 7 bases map to TRBD1. The V segment lost 5 bases and the J segment 6 bases; nucleotides outside the gene matches: 4. Germline V gene sequence: CDR1 MDHEN, CDR2 SYDVKM. CDR3 length: 13 residues. CDR3 bases: TGTGCCAGCAGTCCAGGGGGTACTCAGCCCCAGCATTTT. Amino acid sequence: CASSPGGTQPQHF.

The J gene is TRBJ2-7, the V gene TRBV7-2; maybe TRBD2 (5 bases). Germline values: CDR1 SGHTA, CDR2 FQGNSA. V was shortened by 1 base and J by 3 bases, with 10 bases between the two germline ends. The CDR3 runs to 14 residues. CDR3: CASSLGAGGYEQYF. The CDR3 DNA follows: TGTGCCAGCAGCTTAGGGGCAGGAGGCTACGAGCAGTACTTC.

The chain couples TRBV19 to TRBJ1-1, with TRBD1 identical over 8 bases. In germline, CDR1 is LNHDA, CDR2 SQIVND (reference sequence). V lost 3 bases, J lost 3 bases, and 6 bases stayed unmatched. This CDR3 has 15 residues. The DNA for the CDR3 is TGTGCCAGTAGTATTCAGGGGGCAAGAGACACTGAAGCTTTCTTT. Translated, it gives CASSIQGARDTEAFF.

This clone appeared once. This chain uses TRBV28 with TRBJ2-5, with TRBD2 matching over 10 bases. Germline CDR1 and CDR2: MDHEN and SYDVKM. The ends lost 5 bases at V and 3 bases at J; junction bases unmatched: 9. This CDR3 has 16 amino acids. The CDR3 is CASSTQTSGRKETQYF. CDR3 bases: TGTGCCAGCAGTACCCAGACTAGCGGGCGAAAAGAGACCCAGTACTTC. Supplemented by reference TRBV28 and TRBJ2-5, the full variable domain reads DVKVTQSSRYLVKRTGEKVFLECVQDMDHENMFWYRQDPGLGLRLIYFSYDVKMKEKGDIPEGYSVSREKKERFSLILESASTNQTSMYLCASSTQTSGRKETQYFGPGTRLLVL.

The V gene is TRBV19, the J gene TRBJ2-1, with D perhaps matching TRBD2 (5 bases). The CDR3 loop spans 14 amino acids. Trimming removed 9 bases at V and 9 bases at J, with 21 bases between. Germline values: CDR1 LNHDA, CDR2 SQIVND (reference sequence). The CDR3 is CASATHAGYVEQFF. In nucleotides, the CDR3 is TGTGCCAGCGCCACACACGCGGGTTACGTTGAGCAGTTCTTC.

V and J are TRBV3-1 (or the pseudogene TRBV3-2) and TRBJ1-4, with a possible D match to TRBD1 (6 bases). V shed 1 base and J shed 0 bases, with 9 bases lying between them. The CDR3 spans 16 residues. In germline, CDR1 is LGHDT, CDR2 YNNKEL (reference sequence). The CDR3, as DNA: TGTGCCAGCAGCCAAGCCGGACAGACAACTAATGAAAAACTGTTTTTT. This translates into CASSQAGQTTNEKLFF.

The rearrangement links TRBV6-5 to TRBJ2-1; possibly TRBD2 for D (5 bases). This CDR3 is built from 13 residues. The germline V and J ends were trimmed by 2 bases and 6 bases, with 8 bases remaining between them. Germline V lookup: CDR1 MNHEY, CDR2 SVGAGI. As DNA, the CDR3 is TGTGCCAGCAGTTACCTGGACTTCAATGAGCAGTTCTTC. Translation: CASSYLDFNEQFF.

This clone came up once. The genes are TRBV19 and TRBJ1-3; the D is unclear. The CDR3 is made up of 14 amino acids. Germline V gives CDR1 LNHDA, CDR2 SQIVND (reference sequence). V shed 5 bases and J shed 0 bases, with 8 bases lying between them. As DNA, the CDR3 is TGTGCCAGTAGTCCGTCGAGCTCTGGAAACACCATATATTTT. Its translation is CASSPSSSGNTIYF.

The rearrangement links TRBV5-1 to TRBJ2-5; 8 bases are a match to TRBD1. The CDR3 has 15 amino acids. J was trimmed by 4 bases and V by 3 bases; bases with no gene match: 8. Per germline, CDR1 SGHRS and CDR2 YFSETQ. The CDR3 spells CASSSRTGRRETQYF. Here the CDR3 DNA reads TGCGCCAGCAGCTCAAGGACAGGGAGGAGAGAGACCCAGTACTTC.

There are a few counts of this clone. V gene TRBV9 combines with J gene TRBJ2-7; 9 bases fit TRBD2. Germline CDR1 reads SGDLS; CDR2 reads YYNGEE. V trimming: 3 bases; J trimming: 3 bases; junction bases outside the gene matches: 7. The length of the CDR3 is 15 residues. CDR3 bases: TGTGCCAGCAGCGACGGGATAGCGGGGGTCTACGAGCAGTACTTC. Translation: CASSDGIAGVYEQYF.

The chain has TRBV20-1 and TRBJ1-5, with D unclear. V lost 3 bases and J lost 2, with 11 bases in between. CDR3 length: 14 amino acids. Germline V gene lookup returns CDR1 DFQATT and CDR2 SNEGSKA (reference sequence). The CDR3 sequence: CSASGQEGNQPQHF. The CDR3 region has the DNA TGCAGTGCTAGTGGTCAGGAGGGCAATCAGCCCCAGCATTTT.

V is TRBV19 and J is TRBJ2-1; 7 positions match TRBD1. The ends lost 3 bases at V and 6 bases at J; junction bases unmatched: 5. Germline V gene data show CDR1 as LNHDA and CDR2 as SQIVND (reference sequence). The length of the CDR3 is 14 residues. The CDR3 reads CASSIDRVSNEQFF. DNA for the CDR3: TGTGCCAGTAGTATCGACAGGGTATCCAATGAGCAGTTCTTC.

This chain links TRBV6-5 with TRBJ2-7; 9 bases are shared with TRBD1. J was trimmed by 2 bases and V by 6 bases; bases with no gene match: 8. The CDR3 runs 15 residues. Germline lookup yields CDR1 MNHEY and CDR2 SVGAGI. In DNA form, the CDR3 reads TGTGCCAGCAGCGGTAGACAGGGGGGGACCTACGAGCAGTACTTC. Encoded protein: CASSGRQGGTYEQYF.

DNA of the CDR3: TGTGCTAGTGGTTTGGTACAGTATGAGCGGGAGTCTTACGAGCAGTACTTC. This gives the protein CASGLVQYERESYEQYF. The V call is TRBV12-5, the J call TRBJ2-7; 8 bases are shared with TRBD2. The CDR3 has 17 amino acids. J was trimmed by 4 bases and V by 0 bases; bases with no gene match: 11. Germline CDR1 and CDR2: LGHNT and FRNRAP.

This clone was found a few times. The chain is built from TRBV12-5 and TRBJ1-6; TRBD1 is a possible D gene (6 bases). Germline assignment: CDR1 LGHNT and CDR2 FRNRAP. Trimming took off 5 bases at V and 9 bases at J, with 14 bases between the two ends. CDR3 length: 14 residues. CDR3 coding DNA: TGTGCTAGTGGTCCCGGACAGCTAGTTTCACCCCTCCACTTT. Its translation is CASGPGQLVSPLHF.

CDR3 sequence: CASSSLGGSSYEQYF. The CDR3 DNA reads as TGTGCCAGCAGTTCCCTAGGGGGTAGCTCCTACGAGCAGTACTTC. J is TRBJ2-7 and V is TRBV28, with D maybe TRBD1 (6 bases). The length of the CDR3 is 15 residues. V was clipped by 4 bases and J by 0 bases, with 13 bases between them. The V gene's germline CDR1 is MDHEN and CDR2 SYDVKM. The full variable domain, rest sourced from reference TRBV28 and TRBJ2-7, is DVKVTQSSRYLVKRTGEKVFLECVQDMDHENMFWYRQDPGLGLRLIYFSYDVKMKEKGDIPEGYSVSREKKERFSLILESASTNQTSMYLCASSSLGGSSYEQYFGPGTRLTVT.

The chain links TRBV19 to TRBJ2-7, with a possible D match to TRBD1 (5 bases). The CDR3 contains 15 residues. The ends were cut back, 3 bases at V and 3 bases at J, with 15 bases in the middle. The V gene's germline CDR1 is LNHDA and CDR2 SQIVND (reference sequence). The CDR3: CASSIRDGQGYEQYF. DNA of the CDR3: TGTGCCAGTAGTATCCGAGACGGCCAGGGCTACGAGCAGTACTTC.

The gene calls are TRBV2 and TRBJ1-2, with 7 nucleotides matching TRBD1. CDR1 is SNHLY and CDR2 is FYNNEI in the germline V gene. The CDR3 is 13 residues long. J was trimmed by 0 bases and V by 10 bases; bases with no gene match: 5. CDR3 residues: CATWDRANYGYTF. CDR3 DNA sequence: TGTGCCACCTGGGACAGAGCTAACTATGGCTACACCTTC.

The CDR3 sequence: CASSLAPGGYTEAFF. DNA for the CDR3: TGTGCCAGCAGCTTAGCGCCAGGGGGCTACACTGAAGCTTTCTTT. The V gene is TRBV11-1, the J gene TRBJ1-1; 8 nucleotides agree with TRBD1. This CDR3 region has 15 residues. Germline CDR1 and CDR2: SGHAT and FQDESV (reference sequence). With V trimmed by 0 bases and J by 3 bases, 3 bases remained unmatched.

This clone was observed a handful of times. V gene TRBV2 combines with J gene TRBJ1-2; unclear D gene. The CDR3 contains 13 residues. The V gene's germline CDR1 is SNHLY and CDR2 FYNNEI. Trimming took 3 bases from V and 9 from J, leaving 14 bases between them. CDR3 nucleotide sequence: TGTGCCAGCAGTGATCCGTATCAGAGGAGCTACACCTTC. Translating it yields CASSDPYQRSYTF.

The genes are TRBV19 and TRBJ1-6; 12 bases agree with TRBD1. Germline V CDR1 and CDR2: LNHDA, SQIVND (reference sequence). The V gene end was trimmed by 5 bases and the J gene end by 9 bases; junction bases not matched to a gene: 5. The CDR3 is 15 amino acids. CDR3 sequence reads: CASSPSGQGASPLHF. In nucleotides, the CDR3 is TGTGCCAGTAGTCCCTCGGGACAGGGGGCTTCACCCCTCCACTTT.

This chain connects TRBV18 to TRBJ2-4, with D maybe TRBD2 (6 bases). The V gene lost 3 bases and the J gene lost 10 bases, with 7 bases spanning the gap. CDR3 size: 11 residues. Germline V gene sequence: CDR1 KGHSH, CDR2 LQKENI. CDR3 residues: CASSPGGIQYF. The CDR3 region has the DNA TGTGCCAGCTCACCGGGGGGAATTCAGTACTTC.

This clone was counted once. V is TRBV11-2 and J is TRBJ1-1; possible D gene TRBD1, 5 bases. The CDR3 is 11 amino acids. V was shortened by 4 bases and J by 11 bases, with 11 bases between the two germline ends. Germline CDR1 SGHAT, CDR2 FQNNGV. The CDR3 protein is CASSWGGMAFF. CDR3 coding DNA: TGTGCCAGCAGCTGGGGGGGGATGGCTTTCTTT.

The chain is built from TRBV27 and TRBJ2-3, with 13 bases matching TRBD2. This CDR3 contains 15 residues. The germline V gene encodes CDR1 MNHEY and CDR2 SMNVEV (reference sequence). After removal of 5 bases from V and 2 bases from J, the junction contained 1 base not matched to a gene. CDR3 DNA: TGTGCCAGCAGTGGACTAGCGGGAGACACAGATACGCAGTATTTT. This translates into CASSGLAGDTDTQYF.

CDR3 residues: CASSQWGQTNEQFF. The CDR3 DNA reads TGTGCCAGCAGCCAGTGGGGGCAGACCAATGAGCAGTTCTTC. The V and J genes are TRBV6-5 and TRBJ2-1, with D possibly matching TRBD1 (6 bases). V lost 6 bases to trimming and J lost 6 bases, with 15 bases between them. CDR3 size: 14 residues. Germline V gives CDR1 MNHEY, CDR2 SVGAGI.

V gene TRBV25-1 combines with J gene TRBJ1-2, with D possibly TRBD1 on 5 matching bases. Trimming removed 5 bases at V and 4 bases at J, with 5 bases between. Germline V gives CDR1 MGHDK, CDR2 SYGVNS. This CDR3 contains 11 residues. CDR3 nucleotide sequence: TGTGCCAGCAGTACAGGCTATGGCTACACCTTC. Encoded protein: CASSTGYGYTF.

The genes are TRBV19 and TRBJ2-5; 11 bases agree with TRBD2. This CDR3 is 16 amino acids long. Germline V CDR1 and CDR2: LNHDA, SQIVND (reference sequence). V dropped 6 bases and J dropped 1; count of bases not matched to a gene: 7. The CDR3 loop is CASSLLAGAIQETQYF. The CDR3 DNA reads as TGTGCCAGTAGCTTACTAGCGGGGGCGATCCAAGAGACCCAGTACTTC.

The chain carries TRBV14 and TRBJ2-5; 8 bases map to TRBD2. V lost 4 bases and J lost 0; bases outside the gene matches: 4. The CDR3 loop spans 15 amino acids. Germline V gene lookup returns CDR1 SGHDN and CDR2 FVKESK. CDR3 loop: CASSRTGGYQETQYF. The CDR3 bases are TGTGCCAGCAGCCGGACGGGGGGGTACCAAGAGACCCAGTACTTC.